The present entry profiles one T cell receptor beta chain with its context. This entry comes from a study of technical replicates of blood from a handful of donors. V lost 4 bases and J 0 bases, leaving 10 bases between the germline ends. CDR1 and CDR2 (germline): SGHNT, YYREEE (reference sequence). The CDR3 is 14 amino acids. Using immunoSEQ multiplex PCR, the repertoire was profiled, and TCRdb retains in-frame clones only, with some absent. The sample lists roughly 90,000 clones, around 92% seen once, with roughly 0.26% in the top ten. The specimen sequenced was T cells isolated from PBMCs. This TCR was recovered from a human donor in good health. The rearrangement joins TRBV5-4 to TRBJ1-1; a weak D match, TRBD1 (5 bases). In DNA form, the CDR3 reads TGTGCCAGCAGCCTCGAGACAGTGAACACTGAAGCTTTCTTT. Amino acid sequence: CASSLETVNTEAFF.